These T cell receptor beta chains were read from a single sample in a study of CD8 T cells in Susac syndrome. TCRdb processed the immunoSEQ multiplex PCR reads anew with MiXCR; each CDR3 protein has one entry. Here the sample spans about 110,000 distinct CDR3 sequences, 90% to 96% being singletons. Sequencing used CD4+ T cells from PBMCs. These receptors came from a human donor in good health. Each CDR3 is given with its conserved first and last residue. A D gene is named only where the DNA matches it firmly. Clone size is shown for a subset of rows, as once, few, many or a class of expanded clone.

j_call d_call v_call clone_size cdr3_aa cdr3_nt
TRBJ1-2 NA TRBV5-5 NA CASSPGRYYGYTF TGTGCCAGCAGTCCGGGACGGTATTACGGCTACACCTTC
TRBJ1-2 NA TRBV5-4 NA CASSRDVRDDGYTF TGTGCCAGCAGCCGAGACGTGAGGGATGATGGCTACACCTTC
TRBJ1-1 TRBD1 TRBV7-9 NA CASSLTQGRAFF TGTGCCAGCAGCCTAACACAGGGGCGAGCTTTCTTT
TRBJ2-3 NA TRBV7-9 NA CASSGVRDTQYF TGTGCCAGTTCGGGGGTTCGAGATACGCAGTATTTT
TRBJ2-4 NA TRBV28 NA CASSLPPGTFEPLAKNIQYF TGTGCCAGCAGTTTACCCCCAGGGACATTTGAACCACTAGCCAAAAACATTCAGTACTTC
TRBJ2-1 TRBD2 TRBV2 NA CASSGRTSGGANEQFF TGTGCCAGCAGCGGACGCACTAGCGGGGGGGCAAATGAGCAGTTCTTC
TRBJ2-7 NA TRBV4-1 NA CASSQGQDRSPSYEQYF TGCGCCAGCAGCCAAGGACAGGATAGATCTCCCTCCTACGAGCAGTACTTC
TRBJ2-7 NA TRBV20-1 once CSAPGTVSYEQYF TGCAGTGCCCCGGGGACGGTTTCCTACGAGCAGTACTTC
TRBJ1-5 TRBD1 TRBV2 NA CASSRDRGPSQPQHF TGTGCCAGCAGTCGCGACAGGGGGCCAAGTCAGCCCCAGCATTTT
TRBJ2-2 TRBD2 TRBV4-3 once CASSQAGGANTGELFF TGCGCCAGCAGCCAAGCCGGGGGGGCGAACACCGGGGAGCTGTTTTTT
TRBJ2-5 TRBD2 TRBV14 NA CASSDLRGRAGETQYF TGTGCCAGCAGTGACCTCAGAGGGAGGGCCGGTGAGACCCAGTACTTC
TRBJ2-5 TRBD2 TRBV4-1 NA CASRRTPGTSGQETQYF TGCGCCAGCAGGCGTACTCCCGGGACTAGCGGGCAAGAGACCCAGTACTTC
TRBJ2-4 NA TRBV19 NA CASSMVTLAKNIQYF TGTGCCAGTAGTATGGTTACATTAGCCAAAAACATTCAGTACTTC
TRBJ2-1 NA TRBV24-1 NA CATSAPGGDSYNEQFF TGTGCCACCAGTGCCCCGGGAGGGGACAGCTACAATGAGCAGTTCTTC
TRBJ2-2 NA TRBV20-1 NA CSASASLHTGSWELFF TGCAGTGCTAGTGCCTCCCTACACACAGGGTCTTGGGAGCTGTTTTTT
TRBJ2-5 NA TRBV29-1 NA CSVEWEQETQYF TGCAGCGTTGAATGGGAACAAGAGACCCAGTACTTC
TRBJ2-4 TRBD2 TRBV20-1 NA CSAPGAGARTSGGLGIQYF TGCAGTGCCCCGGGGGCAGGGGCAAGGACTAGCGGGGGGCTTGGCATTCAGTACTTC
TRBJ2-5 TRBD2 TRBV6-5 NA CASSSPTSGRAGGETQYF TGTGCCAGCAGTTCTCCTACTAGCGGGAGGGCCGGGGGGGAGACCCAGTACTTC
TRBJ2-1 NA TRBV9 NA CASSVSYNEQFF TGTGCCAGCAGCGTATCGTACAATGAGCAGTTCTTC
TRBJ2-7 NA TRBV5-6 NA CASSLRTGPKSYEQYF TGTGCCAGCAGCCTTAGGACGGGGCCAAAATCCTACGAGCAGTACTTC
TRBJ2-7 NA TRBV7-9 NA CASSLAHEQYF TGTGCCAGCAGCTTAGCCCACGAGCAGTACTTC
TRBJ2-7 NA TRBV28 NA CASTSANSYEQYF TGTGCCAGCACGTCAGCGAACTCCTACGAGCAGTACTTC
TRBJ2-1 NA TRBV6-5 NA CASQALNNEQFF TGTGCCAGTCAGGCGTTAAACAATGAGCAGTTCTTC
TRBJ1-4 TRBD1 TRBV11-2 NA CASSLTGQGGEKLFF TGTGCCAGCAGCTTGACGGGACAGGGTGGCGAAAAACTGTTTTTT
TRBJ2-7 TRBD2 TRBV7-2 NA CASSLGLLAGGDYEQYF TGTGCCAGCAGCTTAGGCCTCCTAGCGGGAGGTGACTACGAGCAGTACTTC
TRBJ2-7 NA TRBV3-1 NA CASSQGAAGWAYEQYF TGTGCCAGCAGCCAAGGGGCCGCAGGGTGGGCCTACGAGCAGTACTTC
TRBJ2-3 TRBD2 TRBV30 NA CAWNSGGPRGTDTQYF TGTGCCTGGAATAGCGGGGGGCCTAGAGGCACAGATACGCAGTATTTT
TRBJ2-5 NA TRBV19 NA CASKGMAKGETQYF TGTGCCAGTAAAGGGATGGCGAAGGGAGAGACCCAGTACTTC
TRBJ2-5 NA TRBV25-1 NA CASSEYGKETQYF TGTGCCAGCAGTGAATACGGAAAGGAGACCCAGTACTTC
TRBJ2-3 NA TRBV29-1 NA CSVSRPLGTDTQYF TGCAGCGTTAGCCGACCACTGGGCACAGATACGCAGTATTTT
TRBJ2-5 TRBD1 TRBV5-6 NA CASSGQGPLYQETQYF TGTGCCAGCAGCGGACAGGGGCCCTTGTACCAAGAGACCCAGTACTTC